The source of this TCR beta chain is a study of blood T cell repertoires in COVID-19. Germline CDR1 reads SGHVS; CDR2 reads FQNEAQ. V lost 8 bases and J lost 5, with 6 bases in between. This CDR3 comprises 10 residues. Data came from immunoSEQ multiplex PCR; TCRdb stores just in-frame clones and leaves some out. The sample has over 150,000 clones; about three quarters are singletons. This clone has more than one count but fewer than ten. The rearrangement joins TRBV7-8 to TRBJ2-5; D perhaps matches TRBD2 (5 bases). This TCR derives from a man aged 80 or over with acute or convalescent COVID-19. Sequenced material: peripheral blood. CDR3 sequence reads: CASGGETQYF. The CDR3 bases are TGTGCCAGCGGCGGGGAGACCCAGTACTTC.